This T cell receptor (beta chain) was sequenced in a study of blood T cell repertoires in COVID-19. Study summary: Acute-phase and convalescent COVID-19 samples originated in the United States, Italy and Spain. T cells, B-cell-depleted T cells, or PBMCs supplied cDNA or gDNA.

As handled by the study authors: Scientists estimated how many nucleated cells there were by amplifying reference gene primers. Produced via immunoSEQ multiplex PCR; TCRdb's table is partial and in-frame only. V and J calls and clone size come straight from that table; D and trimming were deduced from the DNA. The sample records 200,000 to 250,000 clones, about 86% being singletons. The table lists this clone with a few counts. Enrolled during active infection, Seattle patients were then followed longitudinally. The CDR3 spans 13 residues. The V gene lost 2 bases and the J gene lost 4 bases, with 8 bases spanning the gap. Germline-derived CDR1 and CDR2 are MNHNS and SASEGT.

V gene TRBV6-1 combines with J gene TRBJ1-2, with D hard to call. The TCR originated in a woman aged 45-65 years with COVID-19, enrolled during active disease. The sample was peripheral blood. In DNA, the CDR3 is TGTGCCAGCAGTGAAAGAGGAATCTATGGCTACACCTTC. This codes for CASSERGIYGYTF.